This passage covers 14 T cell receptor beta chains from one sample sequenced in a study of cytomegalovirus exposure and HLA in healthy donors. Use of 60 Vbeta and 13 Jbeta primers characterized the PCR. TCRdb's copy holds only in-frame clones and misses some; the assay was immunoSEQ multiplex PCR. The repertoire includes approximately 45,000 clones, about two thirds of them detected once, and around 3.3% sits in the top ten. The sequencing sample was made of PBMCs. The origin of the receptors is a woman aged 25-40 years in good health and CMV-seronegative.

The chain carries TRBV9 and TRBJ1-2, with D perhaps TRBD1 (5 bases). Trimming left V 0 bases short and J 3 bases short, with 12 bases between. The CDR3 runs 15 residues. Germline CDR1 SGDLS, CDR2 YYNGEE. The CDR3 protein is CASSVESTGYYGYTF. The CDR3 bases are TGTGCCAGCAGCGTAGAGAGTACAGGATACTATGGCTACACCTTC.

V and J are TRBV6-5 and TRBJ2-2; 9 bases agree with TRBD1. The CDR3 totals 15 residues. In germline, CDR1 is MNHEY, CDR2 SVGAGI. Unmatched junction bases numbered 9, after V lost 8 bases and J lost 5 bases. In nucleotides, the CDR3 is TGTGCCAGCGGAAGGACAGGGGCGGGGACCGGGGAGCTGTTTTTT. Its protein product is CASGRTGAGTGELFF.

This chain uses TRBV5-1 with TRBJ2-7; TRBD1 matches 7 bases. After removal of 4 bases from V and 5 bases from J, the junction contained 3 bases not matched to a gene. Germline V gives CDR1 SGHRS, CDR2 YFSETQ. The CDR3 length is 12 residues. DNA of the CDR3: TGCGCCAGCAGCGGTGACAGGGACGAGCAGTACTTC. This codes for CASSGDRDEQYF.

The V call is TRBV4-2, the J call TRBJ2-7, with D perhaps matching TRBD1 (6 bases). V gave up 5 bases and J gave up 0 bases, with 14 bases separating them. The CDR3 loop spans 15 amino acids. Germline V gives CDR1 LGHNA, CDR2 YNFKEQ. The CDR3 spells CASSAARGLSYEQYF. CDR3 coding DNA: TGTGCCAGCAGCGCCGCCAGGGGCCTCTCCTACGAGCAGTACTTC.

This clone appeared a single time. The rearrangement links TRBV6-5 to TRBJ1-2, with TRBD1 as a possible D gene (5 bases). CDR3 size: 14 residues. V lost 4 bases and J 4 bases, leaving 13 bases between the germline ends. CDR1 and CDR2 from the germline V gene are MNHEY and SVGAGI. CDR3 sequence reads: CASSFTTATYGYTF. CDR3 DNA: TGTGCCAGCAGTTTCACGACAGCCACCTATGGCTACACCTTC.

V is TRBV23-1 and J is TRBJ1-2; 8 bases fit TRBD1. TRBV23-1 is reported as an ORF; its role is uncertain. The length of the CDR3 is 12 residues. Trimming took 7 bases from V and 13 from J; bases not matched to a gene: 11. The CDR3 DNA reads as TGCGCCAGCACCACTAAGAGGACAGGGTTCACCTTC. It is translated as CASTTKRTGFTF.

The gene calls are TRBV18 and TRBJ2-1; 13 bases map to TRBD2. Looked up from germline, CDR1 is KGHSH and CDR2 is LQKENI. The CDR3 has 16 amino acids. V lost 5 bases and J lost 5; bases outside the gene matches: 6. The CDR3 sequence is CASSAGTSGANNEQFF. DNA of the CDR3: TGTGCCAGCTCAGCGGGGACTAGCGGGGCCAACAATGAGCAGTTCTTC.

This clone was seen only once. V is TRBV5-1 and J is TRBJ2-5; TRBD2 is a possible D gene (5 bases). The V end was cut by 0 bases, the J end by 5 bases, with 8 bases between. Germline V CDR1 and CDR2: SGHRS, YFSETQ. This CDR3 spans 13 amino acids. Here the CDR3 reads CASSLDGVETQYF. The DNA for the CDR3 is TGCGCCAGCAGCTTGGACGGGGTGGAGACCCAGTACTTC.

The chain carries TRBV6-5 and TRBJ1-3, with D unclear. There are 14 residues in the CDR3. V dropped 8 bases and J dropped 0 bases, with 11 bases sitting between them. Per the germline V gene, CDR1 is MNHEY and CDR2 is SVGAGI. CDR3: CASGRGNSGNTIYF. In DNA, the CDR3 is TGTGCCAGCGGCCGAGGGAACTCTGGAAACACCATATATTTT.

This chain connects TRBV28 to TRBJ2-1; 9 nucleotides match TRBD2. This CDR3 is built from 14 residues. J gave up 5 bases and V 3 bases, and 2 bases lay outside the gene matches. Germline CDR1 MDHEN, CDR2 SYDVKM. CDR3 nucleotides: TGTGCCAGCAGTTTGACTAGCGGACACAATGAGCAGTTCTTC. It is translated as CASSLTSGHNEQFF.

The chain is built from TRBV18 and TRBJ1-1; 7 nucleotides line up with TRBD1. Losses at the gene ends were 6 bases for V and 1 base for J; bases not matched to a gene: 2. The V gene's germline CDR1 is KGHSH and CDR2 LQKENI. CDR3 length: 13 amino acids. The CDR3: CASSGQSNTEAFF. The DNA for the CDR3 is TGTGCCAGCTCGGGACAGTCGAACACTGAAGCTTTCTTT.

The CDR3: CATSGGHKETQYF. The CDR3 DNA is TGTGCCACCAGCGGGGGCCACAAAGAGACCCAGTACTTC. The J gene is TRBJ2-5, the V gene TRBV15; weak D call: TRBD1 (6 bases). Trimming left V 5 bases short and J 3 bases short, with 10 bases between. The CDR3 has 13 amino acids. CDR1 is LNHNV, CDR2 YYDKDF, per germline (reference sequence).

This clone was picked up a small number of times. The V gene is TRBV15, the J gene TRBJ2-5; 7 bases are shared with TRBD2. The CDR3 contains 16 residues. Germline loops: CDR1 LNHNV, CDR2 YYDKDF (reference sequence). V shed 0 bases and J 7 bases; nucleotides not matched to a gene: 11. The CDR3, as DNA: TGTGCCACCAGCAGAGAGGCGGAAGGGAGGGCTGGGACCCAGTACTTC. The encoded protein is CATSREAEGRAGTQYF.

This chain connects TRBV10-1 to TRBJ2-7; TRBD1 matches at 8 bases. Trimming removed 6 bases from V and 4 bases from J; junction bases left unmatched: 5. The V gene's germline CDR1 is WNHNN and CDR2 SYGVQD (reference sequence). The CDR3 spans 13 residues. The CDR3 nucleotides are TGCGCCAGCAGGGTTCGACAGGGGTACGAGCAGTACTTC. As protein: CASRVRQGYEQYF.